Detailed here is one TCR beta chain. As yet, its antigen is unknown. Trimming removed 3 bases at V and 3 bases at J, with 18 bases between. The CDR3 is 16 residues long. The source of the sample is a study of T-cell reconstitution after alpha-beta-depleted transplantation in children. Whole-study findings and limits: Some patients owed their high day-60 TCRbeta diversity to surviving recipient T cells and thymic progenitors. Newly generated T cells supplied most T-cell counts and diversity one year post-transplant. Roughly two months post-transplant, alpha-beta T cells reportedly originated from several hundred graft clones that had expanded.

Researchers prepared the TCRbeta library using unique molecular identifiers, the study reports. TCRdb recomputed calls from the PCR reads with MiXCR, one row per CDR3 protein. The sample shows approximately 520,000 distinct CDR3 sequences, roughly 10% of them seen only once. The rearrangement joins TRBV12-3 or TRBV12-4 to TRBJ2-7, with a possible D match to TRBD2 (6 bases). The receptor was isolated from a female patient aged 2-9 years who had a stem cell transplant for aplastic anemia, so the T cells may come from the graft donor. The sample here was PBMCs, mostly from graft donor cells, taken 180 days after TCRalphabeta/CD19-depleted stem cell transplant. The CDR3 DNA reads as TGTGCCAGCAGTTTGACCTCGGCGGGGCCCTTCTACGAGCAGTACTTC. Amino acids: CASSLTSAGPFYEQYF.